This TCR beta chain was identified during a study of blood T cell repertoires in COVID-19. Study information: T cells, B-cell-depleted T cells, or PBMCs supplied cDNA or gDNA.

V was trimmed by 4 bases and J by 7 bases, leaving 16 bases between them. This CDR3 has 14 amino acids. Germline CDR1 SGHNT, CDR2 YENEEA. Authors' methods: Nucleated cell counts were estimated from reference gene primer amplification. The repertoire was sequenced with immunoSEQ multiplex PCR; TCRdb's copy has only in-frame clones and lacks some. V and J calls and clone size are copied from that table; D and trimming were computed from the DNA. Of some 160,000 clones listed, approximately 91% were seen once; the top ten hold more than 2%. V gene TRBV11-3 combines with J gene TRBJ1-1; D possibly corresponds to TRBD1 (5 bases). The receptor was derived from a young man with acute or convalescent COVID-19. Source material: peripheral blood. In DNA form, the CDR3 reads TGTGCCAGCAGCTCGGGGGGAACTAAGGTTGAAGCTTTCTTT. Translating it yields CASSSGGTKVEAFF.